This T cell receptor beta chain appears in the sequencing data of a study of cytomegalovirus exposure and HLA in healthy donors. Primers: 60 Vbeta forward and 13 Jbeta reverse. The method was immunoSEQ multiplex PCR; TCRdb's version includes in-frame clones alone and lacks a portion of them. This table has roughly 200,000 clones, about 84% appearing once. From germline, CDR1 is SGHRS and CDR2 YFSETQ. The CDR3 contains 13 residues. Trimming took 0 bases from V and 7 from J; bases not matched to a gene: 3. The chain combines TRBV5-1 with TRBJ1-2; 7 bases are shared with TRBD1. Sequenced: PBMCs. This receptor was taken from a woman aged 25 to 45 in good health and CMV-seropositive. CDR3 protein: CASSLAGTAGYTF. Written as DNA, the CDR3 is TGCGCCAGCAGCTTGGCAGGGACAGCTGGCTACACCTTC.